This entry is about one T cell receptor (beta chain). Its target is not known. CDR3 length equals 15 residues. CDR1 and CDR2 from the germline V gene are SGHDT and YYEEEE. V shed 4 bases and J 7 bases; nucleotides not matched to a gene: 6. The sample is drawn from a study of Ad26.COV2.S vaccination and SARS-CoV-2 variants. For the study at large: Ad26.COV2.S given intramuscularly, once or twice 56 days apart. Study-wide results and limits: Higher spike-specific TCR breadth was found in vaccine recipients than in placebo recipients.

The treatment is: around 19 received Ad26.COV2.S at low or high dose, single or two shots; about 5 received placebo; per-sample allocation not given. The samples date from day 63 after the first vaccine or placebo injection. An 18-55-year-old adult in Boston served as donor. The administered vaccine (an Ad26 vector) expressed Wuhan-strain SARS-CoV-2 spike. Sequencing was performed with immunoSEQ multiplex PCR; in TCRdb, only in-frame clones are kept and a portion is missing. The data hold 300,000 to 400,000 clones, with about 85% observed a single time. Source: peripheral blood, taken in a trial of Ad26.COV2.S vaccine versus placebo. The chain couples TRBV5-6 to TRBJ1-4, with 11 bases that match TRBD1. The clonotype comes from a person between 18 and 65 years old who received the Ad26.COV2.S COVID-19 vaccine or a placebo. The CDR3: CASSPLGTGGEKLFF. The DNA of the CDR3 is TGTGCCAGCAGCCCTCTCGGGACAGGGGGTGAAAAACTGTTTTTT.